This passage covers 28 T cell receptor beta chains from one sample sequenced in a study of shared clonotypes between healthy human individuals. Clones were read by immunoSEQ multiplex PCR, and TCRdb kept only the in-frame ones, dropping some. The repertoire consists of more than 900,000 clones, with roughly 74% occurring once and the leading ten covering more than 0.55%. Sequences were obtained from memory CD4+ T cells from PBMCs. This sample's subset: CD45RA-negative fraction. The receptor set was obtained from a young man in good health. Some clones in this sample may be carry-over from other donors' samples.

The chain carries TRBV28 and TRBJ2-7, with 8 nucleotides matching TRBD2. CDR1 is MDHEN and CDR2 is SYDVKM in the germline V gene. This CDR3 is built from 13 residues. Trimming cost V 6 bases and J 4 bases; bases outside gene matches: 5. Here the CDR3 DNA reads TGTGCCAGCAGGCCCAGCGGGAGTTACGAGCAGTACTTC. Its translation: CASRPSGSYEQYF.

This clone was picked up one time. V gene TRBV5-6 combines with J gene TRBJ1-2; unclear D gene. The CDR3 consists of 14 residues. Trimming removed 4 bases at V and 8 bases at J, with 18 bases between. The germline V gene has CDR1 SGHDT and CDR2 YYEEEE. The CDR3 sequence: CASSPWESLGGYTF. CDR3 DNA: TGTGCCAGCAGCCCTTGGGAGAGCCTGGGGGGCTACACCTTC.

This chain links TRBV7-3 with TRBJ1-5; no definite D call. The CDR3 is 13 residues long. Germline assignment: CDR1 SGHTA and CDR2 FQGTGA. V lost 0 bases and J 5 bases, leaving 5 bases between the germline ends. DNA for the CDR3: TGTGCCAGCAGCTTAACGGATCATCAGCCCCAGCATTTT. This codes for CASSLTDHQPQHF.

The rearrangement links TRBV6-6 to TRBJ2-1, with TRBD2 matching over 10 bases. CDR1 MNHNY and CDR2 SVGAGI come from the germline V gene (reference sequence). The junction had 3 bases not matched to a gene; V was cut back by 5 bases and J by 2 bases. CDR3 length: 15 residues. CDR3 loop: CASSLAGAAYNEQFF. CDR3 DNA: TGTGCCAGCAGTCTAGCGGGAGCCGCCTACAATGAGCAGTTCTTC.

The chain employs TRBV9 and TRBJ2-1, with D uncertain. V lost 4 bases and J lost 3, with 29 bases in between. The CDR3 runs to 20 residues. From germline, CDR1 is SGDLS and CDR2 YYNGEE. DNA of the CDR3: TGTGCCAGCAGCCCACGAAGTTCCGCCCGTGGGCGGTGGGTCTACAATGAGCAGTTCTTC. It yields the protein CASSPRSSARGRWVYNEQFF. The whole variable domain, filled in from reference TRBV9 and TRBJ2-1, reads DSGVTQTPKHLITATGQRVTLRCSPRSGDLSVYWYQQSLDQGLQFLIQYYNGEERAKGNILERFSAQQFPDLHSELNLSSLELGDSALYFCASSPRSSARGRWVYNEQFFGPGTRLTVL.

The V and J genes are TRBV5-1 and TRBJ2-4, with D tentatively TRBD1 (6 bases). CDR3 length: 15 residues. Germline values: CDR1 SGHRS, CDR2 YFSETQ. V dropped 1 base and J dropped 8 bases, with 16 bases sitting between them. CDR3 residues: CASSLTGTQADIQYF. The CDR3 coding sequence is TGCGCCAGCAGCTTGACAGGGACGCAGGCTGACATTCAGTACTTC.

The J gene is TRBJ1-2, the V gene TRBV28; D possibly corresponds to TRBD1 (5 bases). Germline CDR1 and CDR2: MDHEN and SYDVKM. The CDR3 consists of 14 residues. V dropped 3 bases and J dropped 7 bases, with 15 bases sitting between them. The CDR3 coding sequence is TGTGCCAGCAGTTTTGGCGGGGGAAGGGTTGGCTACACCTTC. The encoded protein is CASSFGGGRVGYTF.

The rearrangement uses TRBV2 and TRBJ2-6; 12 bases fit TRBD1. This CDR3 is built from 17 residues. Germline CDR1 and CDR2: SNHLY and FYNNEI. J lost 4 bases, V lost 8 bases, and 9 bases had no gene match. CDR3 residues: CASAGTGGSKGANVLTF. The CDR3 DNA reads TGTGCCAGCGCCGGGACAGGGGGCTCGAAAGGGGCCAACGTCCTGACTTTC.

The genes are TRBV28 and TRBJ1-3; D gene unclear. From germline, CDR1 is MDHEN and CDR2 SYDVKM. The CDR3 is 18 amino acids. The V gene lost 0 bases and the J gene lost 0 bases, with 15 bases spanning the gap. This chain's CDR3 is CASSLWAVGLSSGNTIYF. The CDR3 coding sequence is TGTGCCAGCAGTTTATGGGCCGTTGGGCTCAGCTCTGGAAACACCATATATTTT.

Concerning this clone itself: Possible read error: a much larger clone is one base away. CDR3 sequence: CASSRGPNTEAFF. CDR3 nucleotides: TGTGCCAGCAGCCGGGGGCCGAACACTGAAGCTTTCTTT. V usage is TRBV11-2 and J usage is TRBJ1-1; D might be TRBD1 (6 bases). The CDR3 is made up of 13 amino acids. V lost 5 bases and J 1 base, leaving 8 bases between the germline ends. Germline V lookup: CDR1 SGHAT, CDR2 FQNNGV.

The chain has TRBV7-2 and TRBJ2-7; TRBD2 might be the D (6 bases). Trimming left V 1 base short and J 5 bases short, with 27 bases between. Looked up from germline, CDR1 is SGHTA and CDR2 is FQGNSA. CDR3 size: 19 residues. CDR3 sequence: CASSLGGVTTLISPNEQYF. CDR3 bases: TGTGCCAGCAGCTTAGGGGGGGTTACCACATTAATCTCTCCTAACGAGCAGTACTTC.

The J gene is TRBJ1-1, the V gene TRBV29-1, with D possibly TRBD1 on 5 matching bases. This CDR3 is 14 amino acids long. V was trimmed by 6 bases and J by 1 base, leaving 15 bases between them. Germline CDR1 is SQVTM and CDR2 is ANQGSEA. CDR3 sequence: CSVALFGGNTEAFF. CDR3 bases: TGCAGCGTGGCCCTTTTTGGGGGGAACACTGAAGCTTTCTTT.

About this clone: Different DNA sequences within this sample yield the same CDR3. The V call is TRBV5-1, the J call TRBJ2-5; D not certain. With 4 bases removed from V and 0 bases from J, the gap between germline ends came to 4 bases. The V gene's germline CDR1 is SGHRS and CDR2 YFSETQ. The CDR3 loop spans 12 amino acids. The CDR3 reads CASSLYQETQYF. The CDR3 DNA is TGCGCCAGCAGCCTGTACCAAGAGACCCAGTACTTC.

This clone was detected only a few times. The V call is TRBV18, the J call TRBJ1-1; TRBD1 might be the D (6 bases). CDR3 length equals 16 residues. Trimming took 2 bases from V and 1 from J, leaving 14 bases between them. Germline V CDR1 and CDR2: KGHSH, LQKENI. The CDR3 sequence: CASSPTRGQANTEAFF. The CDR3 DNA is TGTGCCAGCTCACCAACCCGGGGGCAGGCGAACACTGAAGCTTTCTTT.

This rearrangement joins TRBV5-1 to TRBJ2-2; D gene uncertain. Germline CDR1 and CDR2: SGHRS and YFSETQ. The CDR3 runs 14 residues. Trimming removed 2 bases from V and 5 bases from J, with 10 bases in between. CDR3 residues: CASSFFPGTGELFF. CDR3 coding DNA: TGCGCCAGCAGCTTTTTTCCCGGGACCGGGGAGCTGTTTTTT.

This rearrangement joins TRBV5-1 to TRBJ2-3, with a possible D match to TRBD1 (6 bases). This CDR3 comprises 14 residues. The germline CDR1 and CDR2 sequences are SGHRS and YFSETQ. V was clipped by 5 bases and J by 2 bases, with 12 bases between them. As DNA, the CDR3 is TGCGCCAGCAGTAATGGGGGCCCCACAGATACGCAGTATTTT. As protein: CASSNGGPTDTQYF.

With regard to this clone: Other nucleotide sequences from this sample produce the same CDR3. The chain recombines TRBV9 with TRBJ2-1; the D gene is possibly TRBD2 (5 bases). Germline CDR1 and CDR2: SGDLS and YYNGEE. With 1 base removed from V and 2 bases from J, the gap between germline ends came to 10 bases. There are 15 residues in the CDR3. CDR3 loop: CASSVYEGAYNEQFF. CDR3 nucleotide sequence: TGTGCCAGCAGCGTATATGAGGGAGCCTACAATGAGCAGTTCTTC.

Turning to this clone: Different DNA sequences within this sample yield the same CDR3. The rearrangement uses TRBV30 and TRBJ1-6; D remains ambiguous. The V end was cut by 5 bases, the J end by 8 bases, with 7 bases between. Germline values: CDR1 GTSNPN, CDR2 SVGIG (reference sequence). The CDR3 consists of 11 residues. CDR3 nucleotides: TGTGCCTGGTCATTGGATTCACCCCTCCACTTT. Amino acids: CAWSLDSPLHF.

Ten or more counts support this clone. The chain links TRBV18 to TRBJ2-4; D unresolved. The ends were cut back, 1 base at V and 0 bases at J, with 19 bases in the middle. The CDR3 runs 19 residues. Germline assignment: CDR1 KGHSH and CDR2 LQKENI. CDR3 nucleotides: TGTGCCAGCTCACCACAAGCACTACTTAGGCCTCTAGCCAAAAACATTCAGTACTTC. This translates into CASSPQALLRPLAKNIQYF.

The genes are TRBV7-8 and TRBJ1-1; TRBD1 aligns across 7 bases. The trim removed 6 bases at V and 4 bases at J, leaving 5 bases unmatched. Per the germline V gene, CDR1 is SGHVS and CDR2 is FQNEAQ. The CDR3 totals 13 residues. This CDR3 reads CASRIAGGTEAFF. Written as DNA, the CDR3 is TGTGCCAGCAGAATCGCAGGGGGCACTGAAGCTTTCTTT.

This chain joins TRBV4-1 and TRBJ1-4; D remains unclear. The CDR3 runs to 17 residues. Trimming shortened V by 0 bases and J by 0 bases, and 11 bases separated the two germline ends. Germline values: CDR1 MGHRA, CDR2 YSYEKL. This CDR3 is CASSQEGQPATNEKLFF. DNA for the CDR3: TGCGCCAGCAGCCAAGAGGGCCAACCAGCAACTAATGAAAAACTGTTTTTT.

The chain joins TRBV28 to TRBJ2-5; no firm D call. The CDR3 covers 10 residues. The V gene's germline CDR1 is MDHEN and CDR2 SYDVKM. V was cut by 6 bases and J by 5 bases, with 4 bases left in between. The CDR3: CASRRETQYF. CDR3 DNA: TGTGCCAGCAGACGGGAGACCCAGTACTTC.

This sequence joins TRBV6-5 and TRBJ1-1; no clear D. With 6 bases removed from V and 0 bases from J, the gap between germline ends came to 14 bases. This CDR3 has 15 amino acids. CDR1 and CDR2 from the germline V gene are MNHEY and SVGAGI. The CDR3, as DNA: TGTGCCAGCAGCGACGGTTGGAGGGTGAACACTGAAGCTTTCTTT. Translation: CASSDGWRVNTEAFF.

This chain joins TRBV7-8 and TRBJ2-7; 10 bases agree with TRBD1. Unmatched junction bases numbered 10, after V lost 5 bases and J lost 6 bases. The CDR3 runs to 15 residues. Germline V gene data show CDR1 as SGHVS and CDR2 as FQNEAQ. The CDR3 spells CASSPNRGQGTEQYF. In DNA, the CDR3 is TGTGCCAGCAGCCCAAACCGGGGACAGGGGACCGAGCAGTACTTC.

This clone was detected a few times. The V call is TRBV4-3, the J call TRBJ2-2; 8 nucleotides line up with TRBD1. The length of the CDR3 is 15 residues. Germline trimming cut 4 bases from V and 1 base from J; bases unmatched to any gene: 2. CDR1 is LGHNA and CDR2 is YSLEER in the germline V gene. The CDR3 region is CASSLGQGNTGELFF. CDR3 DNA: TGCGCCAGCAGCCTAGGACAGGGGAACACCGGGGAGCTGTTTTTT.

This clone was detected once. The chain carries TRBV7-6 and TRBJ2-2; no firm D call. There are 16 residues in the CDR3. CDR1 and CDR2 from the germline V gene are SGHVS and FNYEAQ. Trimming removed 5 bases at V and 4 bases at J, with 17 bases between. The CDR3 is CASSLRQASGTGELFF. DNA for the CDR3: TGTGCCAGCAGCCTACGTCAGGCATCGGGCACCGGGGAGCTGTTTTTT.

The gene calls are TRBV10-3 and TRBJ2-3; D tentatively reads TRBD1 or TRBD2 (5 bases each). The CDR3 totals 15 residues. V lost 7 bases to trimming and J lost 2 bases, with 16 bases between them. Germline-derived CDR1 and CDR2 are ENHRY and SYGVKD. As DNA, the CDR3 is TGTGCCATCACTGCGAGGGACCACTCCACAGATACGCAGTATTTT. This codes for CAITARDHSTDTQYF.

The J gene is TRBJ2-2, the V gene TRBV4-1, with TRBD2 identical over 13 bases. Germline lookup yields CDR1 MGHRA and CDR2 YSYEKL. The CDR3 has 20 residues. Trimming at V came to 3 bases and at J to 0 bases, leaving 10 bases not matched to a gene. The CDR3 DNA follows: TGCGCCAGCAGCCATGGACTAGCGGGAGACCAATTCGCGAACACCGGGGAGCTGTTTTTT. Residues: CASSHGLAGDQFANTGELFF.